The clone carrying this T cell receptor beta chain was seen a few times. In the authors' workflow: The assay estimated nucleated cells by amplifying reference gene primers. The table came from immunoSEQ multiplex PCR; TCRdb's copy has only in-frame clones and leaves some out. The DNA gave D and trimming, while V, J and clone size come from that table. This table holds about 100,000 clones, 80% found once. The CDR3 loop spans 14 amino acids. Germline-derived CDR1 and CDR2 are LNHDA and SQIVND (reference sequence). V gave up 5 bases and J gave up 0 bases, with 8 bases separating them. This sample is drawn from a study of blood T cell repertoires in COVID-19. Study at large: In each case, the material was cDNA or gDNA derived from T cells, B-cell-depleted T cells, or PBMCs.

J is TRBJ2-1 and V is TRBV19, with a tentative D call TRBD1 (6 bases). This receptor was obtained from a woman in her seventies with acute or convalescent COVID-19. The sample taken for sequencing was peripheral blood. This chain's CDR3 is CASSRTASYNEQFF. The CDR3 DNA follows: TGTGCCAGTAGTCGGACAGCCTCCTACAATGAGCAGTTCTTC.